This T cell receptor beta chain was sequenced in a study of cytomegalovirus exposure and HLA in healthy donors. It was with 60 Vbeta and 13 Jbeta primers that the PCR ran. This table comes from immunoSEQ multiplex PCR, and its TCRdb copy is limited to in-frame clones, with some not included. The sample contains over 150,000 clones, about 71% of which appear only once. Germline assignment: CDR1 LGHNA and CDR2 YSLEER. Trimming removed 3 bases at V and 7 bases at J, with 19 bases between. This CDR3 comprises 16 residues. This clone is a singleton in its sample. Sequencing was carried out using PBMCs. This receptor was identified in a woman under 40 in good health and CMV-seronegative. This sequence joins TRBV4-3 and TRBJ2-1; D unclear. DNA of the CDR3: TGCGCCAGCAGCCACCAGACACCACTTCGGCAGAATGAGCAGTTCTTC. Translation gives CASSHQTPLRQNEQFF.